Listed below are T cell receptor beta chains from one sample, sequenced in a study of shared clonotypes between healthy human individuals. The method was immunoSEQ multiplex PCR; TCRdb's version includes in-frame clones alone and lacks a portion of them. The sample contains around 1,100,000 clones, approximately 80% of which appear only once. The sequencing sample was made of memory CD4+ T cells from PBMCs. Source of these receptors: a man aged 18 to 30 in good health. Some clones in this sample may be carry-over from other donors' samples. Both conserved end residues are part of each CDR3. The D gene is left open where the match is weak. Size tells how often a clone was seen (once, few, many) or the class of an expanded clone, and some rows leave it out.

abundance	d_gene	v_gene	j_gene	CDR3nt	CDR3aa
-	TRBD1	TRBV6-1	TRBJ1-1	TGTGCCACCACTGGACAGGGGTCCCTTGACACTGAAGCTTTCTTT	CATTGQGSLDTEAFF
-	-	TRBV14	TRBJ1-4	TGTGCCAGCAGCCAAGGCGGGGGGTGGAATGAAAAACTGTTTTTT	CASSQGGGWNEKLFF
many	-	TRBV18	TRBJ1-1	TGTGCCAGCTCACCCACCCTCGGGGGGATGGGAACTGAAGCTTTCTTT	CASSPTLGGMGTEAFF
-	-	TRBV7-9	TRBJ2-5	TGTGCCAGCAGCGATTCTCATGCGGAGACCCAGTACTTC	CASSDSHAETQYF
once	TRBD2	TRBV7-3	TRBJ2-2	TGTGCCAGCAGCCTGGGGACTAGCGGGAGTACCGGGGAGCTGTTTTTT	CASSLGTSGSTGELFF
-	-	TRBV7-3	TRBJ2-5	TGTGCCAGCAGCCAAGGAGGGGTCCGGGGGGAGACCCAGTACTTC	CASSQGGVRGETQYF
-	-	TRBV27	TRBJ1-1	TGTGCCAGCAGTTTAAACCGGGATGTTTATGAAGCTTTCTTT	CASSLNRDVYEAFF
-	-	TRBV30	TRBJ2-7	TGTGCCTGGAGTGTAGGCGGGATCAGCTACGAGCAGTACTTC	CAWSVGGISYEQYF
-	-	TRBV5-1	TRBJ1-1	TGCGCCAGCAGCTTGGGGCCAGGGGAGGGCACTGAAGCTTTCTTT	CASSLGPGEGTEAFF
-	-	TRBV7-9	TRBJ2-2	TGTGCCAGCAGCTTAGAAGGGTTCACCGGGGAGCTGTTTTTT	CASSLEGFTGELFF
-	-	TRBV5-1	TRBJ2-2	TGCGCCAGCAGCGAGGCCCCGGGGGCGGCCGGGGAGCTGTTTTTT	CASSEAPGAAGELFF
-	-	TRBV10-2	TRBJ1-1	TGCGCCAGCAGTGGGGCCCGGGTGGCAGCCGAAGCTTTCTTT	CASSGARVAAEAFF
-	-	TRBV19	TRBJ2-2	TGTGCCAGTAGAGTCCGGCAGGGGTACACCGGGGAGCTGTTTTTT	CASRVRQGYTGELFF
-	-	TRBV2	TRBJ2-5	TGTGCCAGCAGTGAAGCGTTTTCGGGGCAACGGGAGACCCAGTACTTC	CASSEAFSGQRETQYF
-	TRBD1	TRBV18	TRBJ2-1	TGTGCCAGCTCACCCTCCGGGACAGCGGAGAATGAGCAGTTCTTC	CASSPSGTAENEQFF
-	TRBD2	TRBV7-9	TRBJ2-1	TGTGCCAGCAGCCGCCCGGGGGAGCGGGGAAACAATGAGCAGTTCTTC	CASSRPGERGNNEQFF
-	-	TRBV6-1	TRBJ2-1	TGTGCCAGCAGTGGTGGGCTAGCGAGACGGAGTGAGCAGTTCTTC	CASSGGLARRSEQFF
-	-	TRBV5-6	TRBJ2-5	TGTGCCAGCAGCTTTGGACAGTCTTACACCCAAGAGACCCAGTACTTC	CASSFGQSYTQETQYF
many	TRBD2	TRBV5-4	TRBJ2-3	TGTGCCAGCAGCCCGAGGTCGACTAGCGGGAGAGATACGCAGTATTTT	CASSPRSTSGRDTQYF
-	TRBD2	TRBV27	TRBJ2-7	TGTGCCAGCAGACGACTAGCGGGCGGGGAGCAGTACTTC	CASRRLAGGEQYF
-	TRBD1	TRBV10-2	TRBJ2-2	TGCGCCAGCAGGGGGAGGGGGACAGGGAGGACCGGGGAGCTGTTTTTT	CASRGRGTGRTGELFF
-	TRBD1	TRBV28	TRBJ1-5	TGTGCCAGCAGAAAGCCTCAGGGGGCAGCTCAGCCCCAGCATTTT	CASRKPQGAAQPQHF
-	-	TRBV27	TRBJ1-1	TGTGCCAGCAATGGGGGCGAGAACACTGAAGCTTTCTTT	CASNGGENTEAFF
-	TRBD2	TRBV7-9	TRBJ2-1	TGTGCCAGCAGCACTTCCGGGACTAGCGGGATTTCCAATGAGCAGTTCTTC	CASSTSGTSGISNEQFF
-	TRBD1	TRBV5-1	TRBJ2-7	TGCGCCAGCAGCTGGGACAGTCCTGATTACGAGCAGTACTTC	CASSWDSPDYEQYF
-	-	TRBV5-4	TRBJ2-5	TGTGCCAGCAGCTTGGCCGCAGGGTGGGAGACCCAGTACTTC	CASSLAAGWETQYF
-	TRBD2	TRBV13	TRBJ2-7	TGTGCCAGCAGCTTAACCGGACTAGCGGGAGGGCCCTCCTACGAGCAGTACTTC	CASSLTGLAGGPSYEQYF
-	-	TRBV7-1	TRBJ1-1	TGTGCCAGCAGCTCGGGTCACCAGAACACTGAAGCTTTCTTT	CASSSGHQNTEAFF
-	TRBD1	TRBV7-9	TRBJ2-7	TGTGCCAGCAGCTTAGGGACGGGGACAGGGGTCTACGAGCAGTACTTC	CASSLGTGTGVYEQYF
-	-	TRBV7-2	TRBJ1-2	TGTGCCAGCAGCTTAGATGGCGGGAACAGAAGGGGGTCCACCTTC	CASSLDGGNRRGSTF
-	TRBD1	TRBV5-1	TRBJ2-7	TGCGCCAGCAGACAGGGGGCTTCCTACGAGCAGTACTTC	CASRQGASYEQYF
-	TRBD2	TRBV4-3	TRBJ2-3	TGCGCCAGCAGCCAAGAATCGTCCCTAGCGGTCACAGATACGCAGTATTTT	CASSQESSLAVTDTQYF
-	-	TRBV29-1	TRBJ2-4	TGCAGCGTCGCGATTTCCGGGTCAGACTTACTAGCCAAAAACATTCAGTACTTC	CSVAISGSDLLAKNIQYF
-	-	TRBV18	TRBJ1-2	TGTGCCAGCTCACCAGACTTGGGACGGACTAACTATGGCTACACCTTC	CASSPDLGRTNYGYTF
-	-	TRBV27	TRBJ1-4	TGTGCCAGCAGTTTCGCGGTAACTAATGAAAAACTGTTTTTT	CASSFAVTNEKLFF
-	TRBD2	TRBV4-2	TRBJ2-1	TGTGCCAGCAGCCAACGGACTAGCGGGAGGGGACTTGAGCAGTTCTTC	CASSQRTSGRGLEQFF
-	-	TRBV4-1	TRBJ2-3	TGCGCCAGCAGCCAAGATCGTGTCCTAGGCTCGACATTAGATACGCAGTATTTT	CASSQDRVLGSTLDTQYF
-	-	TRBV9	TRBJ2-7	TGTGCCAGCAGCCCCCTGGGGGTGACCTACGAGCAGTACTTC	CASSPLGVTYEQYF
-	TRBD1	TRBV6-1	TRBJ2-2	TGTGCCAGCAGGGCGGGACAGGGGTGGACCGGGGAGCTGTTTTTT	CASRAGQGWTGELFF
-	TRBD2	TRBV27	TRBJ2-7	TGTGCCAGCAGTTTTAAGGGACTAAACGCGTTCGGGCAGTACTTC	CASSFKGLNAFGQYF
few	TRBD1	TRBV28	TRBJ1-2	TGTGCCAGCAGGGCAGGGGGTAACTATGGCTACACCTTC	CASRAGGNYGYTF
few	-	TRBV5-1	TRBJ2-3	TGCGCCAGCAGCTTGGGGGCCAGCCCTAGCACAGATACGCAGTATTTT	CASSLGASPSTDTQYF
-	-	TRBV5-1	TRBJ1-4	TGCGCCAGCAGCTTGGCGGGAGGGGACGCCTATGAAAAACTGTTTTTT	CASSLAGGDAYEKLFF
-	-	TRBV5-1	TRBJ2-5	TGCGCCAGCCGGACTTGGCAGGGTAGCTCTGCGGAGACCCAGTACTTC	CASRTWQGSSAETQYF
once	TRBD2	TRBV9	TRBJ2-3	TGTGCCAGCAGCATGGGACTAGCGGGAGTTGTAGATACGCAGTATTTT	CASSMGLAGVVDTQYF
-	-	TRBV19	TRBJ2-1	TGTGCCAGTAGTATCCCTAGTTTGTCCTACAATGAGCAGTTCTTC	CASSIPSLSYNEQFF
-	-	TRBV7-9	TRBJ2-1	TGTGCCAGCAGCTGGTGGGATGAGTTCTACAATGAGCAGTTCTTC	CASSWWDEFYNEQFF
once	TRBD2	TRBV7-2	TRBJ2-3	TGTGCCAGCAGCATGAGACTAGCGGGAGGGGGAGATACGCAGTATTTT	CASSMRLAGGGDTQYF
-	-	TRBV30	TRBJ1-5	TGTGCCTGGGGTTCAACGAGCAATCAGCCCCAGCATTTT	CAWGSTSNQPQHF
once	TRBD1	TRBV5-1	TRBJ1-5	TGCGCCAGCAGCTTGGGTCTAGGGGGCGGGCAGCCCCAGCATTTT	CASSLGLGGGQPQHF
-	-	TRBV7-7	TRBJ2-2	TGTGCCAGCAGCTCCCCCTCCCGGGGCGGGGAGCTGTTTTTT	CASSSPSRGGELFF
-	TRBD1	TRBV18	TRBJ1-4	TGTGCCACAGCTAGACAGGGTGGAAATGAAAAACTGTTTTTT	CATARQGGNEKLFF
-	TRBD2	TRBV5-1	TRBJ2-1	TGCGCCAGCAGGAGCCTAGCGGGAGGAGGGAATGAGCAGTTCTTC	CASRSLAGGGNEQFF
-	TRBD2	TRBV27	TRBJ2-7	TGTGCCAGCAGTGATATAGCTTTTCGCGGGAGGGTCGAGCAGTACTTC	CASSDIAFRGRVEQYF
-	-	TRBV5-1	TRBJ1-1	TGCGCCAGCAGCTTGCAGCGGACCGCCGGCACTGAAGCTTTCTTT	CASSLQRTAGTEAFF
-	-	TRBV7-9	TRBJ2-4	TGTGCCAGCAGCTATGGGACGCAGGGCATTCAGTACTTC	CASSYGTQGIQYF
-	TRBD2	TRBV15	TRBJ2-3	TGTGCCACCAGCAGAGTACTAGCGGGAGGCACAGATACGCAGTATTTT	CATSRVLAGGTDTQYF
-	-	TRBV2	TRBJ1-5	TGTGCCAGCAGTCCCGACATTCAGCCCCAGCATTTT	CASSPDIQPQHF
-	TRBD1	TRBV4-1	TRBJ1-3	TGCGCCAGCAGCACGGGACAGCGACGCTCTGGAAACACCATATATTTT	CASSTGQRRSGNTIYF
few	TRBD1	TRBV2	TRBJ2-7	TGTGCCAGCAGGGGGGACAGCCCCTACGAGCAGTACTTC	CASRGDSPYEQYF